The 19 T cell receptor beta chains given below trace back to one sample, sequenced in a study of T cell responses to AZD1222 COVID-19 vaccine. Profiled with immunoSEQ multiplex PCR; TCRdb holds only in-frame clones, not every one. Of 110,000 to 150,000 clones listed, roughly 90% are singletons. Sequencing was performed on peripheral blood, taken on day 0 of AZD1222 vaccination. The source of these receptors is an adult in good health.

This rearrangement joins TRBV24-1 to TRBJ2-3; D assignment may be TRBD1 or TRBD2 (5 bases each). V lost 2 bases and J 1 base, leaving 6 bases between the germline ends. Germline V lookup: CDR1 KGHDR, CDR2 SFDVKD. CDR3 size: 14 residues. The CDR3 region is CATSDWDGTDTQYF. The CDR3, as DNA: TGTGCCACCAGTGATTGGGACGGCACAGATACGCAGTATTTT.

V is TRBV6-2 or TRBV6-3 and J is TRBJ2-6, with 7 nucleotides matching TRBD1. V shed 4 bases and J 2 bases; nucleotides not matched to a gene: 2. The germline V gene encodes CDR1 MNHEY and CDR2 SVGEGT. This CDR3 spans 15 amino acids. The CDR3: CASSSTGPGANVLTF. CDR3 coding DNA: TGTGCCAGCAGTTCGACAGGGCCTGGGGCCAACGTCCTGACTTTC.

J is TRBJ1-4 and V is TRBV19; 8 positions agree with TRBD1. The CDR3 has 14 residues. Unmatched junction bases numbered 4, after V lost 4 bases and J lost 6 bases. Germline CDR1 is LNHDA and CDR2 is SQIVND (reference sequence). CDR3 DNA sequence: TGTGCCAGTAGTAGGACAGGGTTTGATGAAAAACTGTTTTTT. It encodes CASSRTGFDEKLFF.

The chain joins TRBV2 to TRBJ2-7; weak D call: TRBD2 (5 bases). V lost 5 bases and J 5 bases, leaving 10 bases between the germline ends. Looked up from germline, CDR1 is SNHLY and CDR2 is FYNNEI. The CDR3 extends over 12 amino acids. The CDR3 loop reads CASSLMGDEQYF. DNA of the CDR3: TGTGCCAGCAGTCTGATGGGAGACGAGCAGTACTTC.

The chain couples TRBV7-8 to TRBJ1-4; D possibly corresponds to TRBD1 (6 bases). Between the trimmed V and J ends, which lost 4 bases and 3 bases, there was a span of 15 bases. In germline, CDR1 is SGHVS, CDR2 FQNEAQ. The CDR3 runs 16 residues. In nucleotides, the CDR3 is TGTGCCAGCAGCTCAACGGACAGCCCTTCTAATGAAAAACTGTTTTTT. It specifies CASSSTDSPSNEKLFF.

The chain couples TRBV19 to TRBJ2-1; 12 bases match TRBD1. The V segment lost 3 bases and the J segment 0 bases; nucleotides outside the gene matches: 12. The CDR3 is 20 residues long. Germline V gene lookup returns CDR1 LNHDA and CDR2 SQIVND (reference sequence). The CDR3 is CASSMSGGTGGFSSYNEQFF. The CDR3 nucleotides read TGTGCCAGTAGTATGAGCGGGGGGACAGGGGGCTTCAGCTCCTACAATGAGCAGTTCTTC.

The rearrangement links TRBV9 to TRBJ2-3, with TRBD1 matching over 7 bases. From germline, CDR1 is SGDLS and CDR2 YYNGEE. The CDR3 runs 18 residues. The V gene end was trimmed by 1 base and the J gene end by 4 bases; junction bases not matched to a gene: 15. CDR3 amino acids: CASSVYPRLTGDADTQYF. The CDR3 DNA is TGTGCCAGCAGCGTATACCCCCGTCTCACAGGGGATGCAGATACGCAGTATTTT.

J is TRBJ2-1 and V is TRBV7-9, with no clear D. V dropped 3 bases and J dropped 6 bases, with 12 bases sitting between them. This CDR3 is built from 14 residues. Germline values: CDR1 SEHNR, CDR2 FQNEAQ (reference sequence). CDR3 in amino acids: CASSFIRLTNEQFF. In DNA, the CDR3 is TGTGCCAGCAGCTTCATCCGGCTCACCAATGAGCAGTTCTTC.

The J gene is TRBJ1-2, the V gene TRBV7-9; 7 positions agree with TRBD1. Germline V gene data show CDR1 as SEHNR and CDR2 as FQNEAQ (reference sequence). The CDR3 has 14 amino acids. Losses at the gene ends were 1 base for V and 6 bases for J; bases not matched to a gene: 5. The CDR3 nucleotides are TGTGCCAGCAGCTTAGATGACAGGGAGAATGGCTACACCTTC. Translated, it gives CASSLDDRENGYTF.

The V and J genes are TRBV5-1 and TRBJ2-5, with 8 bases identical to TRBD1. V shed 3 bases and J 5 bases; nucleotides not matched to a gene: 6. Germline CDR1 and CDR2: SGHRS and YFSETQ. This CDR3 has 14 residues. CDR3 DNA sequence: TGCGCCAGCAGCTGGGACAGGCTATCGGAGACCCAGTACTTC. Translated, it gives CASSWDRLSETQYF. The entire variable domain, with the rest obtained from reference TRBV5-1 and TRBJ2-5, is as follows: KAGVTQTPRYLIKTRGQQVTLSCSPISGHRSVSWYQQTPGQGLQFLFEYFSETQRNKGNFPGRFSGRQFSNSRSEMNVSTLELGDSALYLCASSWDRLSETQYFGPGTRLLVL.

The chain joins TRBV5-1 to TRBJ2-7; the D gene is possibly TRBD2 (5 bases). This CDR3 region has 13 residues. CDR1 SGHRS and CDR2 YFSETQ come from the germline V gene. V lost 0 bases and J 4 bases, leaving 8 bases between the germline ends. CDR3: CASSLDRGYEQYF. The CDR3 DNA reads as TGCGCCAGCAGCTTGGACCGGGGTTACGAGCAGTACTTC.

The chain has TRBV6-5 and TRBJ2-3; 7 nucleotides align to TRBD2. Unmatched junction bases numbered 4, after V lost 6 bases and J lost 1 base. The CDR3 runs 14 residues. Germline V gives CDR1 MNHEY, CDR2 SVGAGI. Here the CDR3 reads CASRAGYGTDTQYF. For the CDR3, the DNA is TGTGCCAGCAGAGCGGGATATGGCACAGATACGCAGTATTTT.

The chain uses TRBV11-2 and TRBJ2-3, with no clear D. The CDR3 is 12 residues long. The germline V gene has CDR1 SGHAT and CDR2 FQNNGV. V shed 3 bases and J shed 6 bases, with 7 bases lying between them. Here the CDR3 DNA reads TGTGCCAGCAGCTTCGTCCCGGATACGCAGTATTTT. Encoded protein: CASSFVPDTQYF.

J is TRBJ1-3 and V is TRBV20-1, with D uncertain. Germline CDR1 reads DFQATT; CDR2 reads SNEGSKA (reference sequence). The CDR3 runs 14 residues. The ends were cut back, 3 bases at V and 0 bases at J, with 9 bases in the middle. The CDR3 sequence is CSASLEDSGNTIYF. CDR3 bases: TGCAGTGCTAGTCTTGAGGACTCTGGAAACACCATATATTTT.

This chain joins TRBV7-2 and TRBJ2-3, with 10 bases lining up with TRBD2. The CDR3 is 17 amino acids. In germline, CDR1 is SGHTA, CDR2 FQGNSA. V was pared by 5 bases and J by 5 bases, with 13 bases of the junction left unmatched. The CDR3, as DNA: TGTGCCAGCAGCCCCATAGGGGCTAGCGGGAGCGGAGATACGCAGTATTTT. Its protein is CASSPIGASGSGDTQYF.

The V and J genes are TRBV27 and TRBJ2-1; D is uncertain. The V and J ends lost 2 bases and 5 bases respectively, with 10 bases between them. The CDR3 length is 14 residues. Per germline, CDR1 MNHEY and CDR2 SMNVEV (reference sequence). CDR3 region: CASSLTTENNEQFF. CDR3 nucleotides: TGTGCCAGCAGTTTAACGACGGAGAACAATGAGCAGTTCTTC.

DNA of the CDR3: TGTGCCAGCAGTCTCGGGCCGAACACTGAAGCTTTCTTT. Translation gives CASSLGPNTEAFF. This chain links TRBV6-5 with TRBJ1-1; unclear D gene. The germline V gene encodes CDR1 MNHEY and CDR2 SVGAGI. The V gene lost 5 bases and the J gene lost 1 base, with 8 bases spanning the gap. This CDR3 spans 13 amino acids.

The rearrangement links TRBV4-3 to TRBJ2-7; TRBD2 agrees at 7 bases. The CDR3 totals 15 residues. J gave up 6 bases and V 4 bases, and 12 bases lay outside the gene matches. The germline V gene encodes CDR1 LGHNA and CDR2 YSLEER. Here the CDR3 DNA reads TGCGCCAGCAGCCCTGCTCGCGGGAGAGGGACCGAGCAGTACTTC. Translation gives CASSPARGRGTEQYF.

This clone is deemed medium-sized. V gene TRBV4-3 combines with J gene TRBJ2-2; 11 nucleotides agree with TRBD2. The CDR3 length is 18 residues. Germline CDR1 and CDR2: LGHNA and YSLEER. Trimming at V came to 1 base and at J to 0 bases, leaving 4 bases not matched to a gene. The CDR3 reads CASSQGLLAGANTGELFF. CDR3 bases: TGCGCCAGCAGCCAAGGGTTACTAGCGGGGGCGAACACCGGGGAGCTGTTTTTT.